Listed here are 13 T cell receptor beta chains from one sample, sequenced in a study of early T cells in non-severe SARS-CoV-2 infection. One entry per CDR3 protein, called by TCRdb with MiXCR from the 5' RACE reads. This sample carries around 45,000 distinct CDR3 sequences, roughly 7% of them seen once, and the ten largest clones take just over 8%. The material sequenced was whole blood. Receptors were obtained from an adult who was a healthcare worker with PCR-confirmed SARS-CoV-2 infection or an uninfected control (not recorded which).

This clonotype came up many times. The rearrangement joins TRBV11-1 to TRBJ1-5; D uncertain. This CDR3 comprises 14 residues. Germline V gene lookup returns CDR1 SGHAT and CDR2 FQDESV (reference sequence). Deletions cut 5 bases from V and 1 base from J, with 9 bases between. For the CDR3, the DNA is TGTGCCAGCAGCCACTACGCGAGCAATCAGCCCCAGCATTTT. Translating gives CASSHYASNQPQHF.

This clonotype was recorded a few times. The chain employs TRBV3-1 and TRBJ2-7; D gene ambiguous. This CDR3 has 14 residues. Germline V lookup: CDR1 LGHDT, CDR2 YNNKEL (reference sequence). The V end was cut by 4 bases, the J end by 4 bases, with 14 bases between. Written as DNA, the CDR3 is TGTGCCAGCAGCCTTTCGGGTGTTCCTTACGAGCAGTACTTC. Translation: CASSLSGVPYEQYF.

This clonotype came up a few times. The chain recombines TRBV5-4 with TRBJ2-7; unclear D gene. From germline, CDR1 is SGHNT and CDR2 YYREEE (reference sequence). This CDR3 has 12 amino acids. The V end lost 4 bases, the J end lost 7 bases, and 12 bases lay between the germline ends. CDR3: CASSPGLGEQYF. Written as DNA, the CDR3 is TGTGCCAGCAGCCCAGGATTGGGGGAGCAGTACTTC.

This clonotype occurred a few times. The rearrangement uses TRBV12-3 or TRBV12-4 and TRBJ1-2, with 7 positions matching TRBD1. The junction had 10 bases not matched to a gene; V was cut back by 2 bases and J by 7 bases. The CDR3 is 15 amino acids. CDR3 residues: CASSLRYRGSGGYTF. CDR3 DNA sequence: TGTGCCAGCAGTTTACGCTACAGGGGCTCTGGTGGCTACACCTTC.

In its sample, this clonotype was seen a few times. The chain carries TRBV29-1 and TRBJ2-1; no definite D call. The length of the CDR3 is 8 residues. Germline-derived CDR1 and CDR2 are SQVTM and ANQGSEA. V was trimmed by 6 bases and J by 8 bases, leaving 2 bases between them. CDR3 in amino acids: CSVDEQFF. The DNA for the CDR3 is TGCAGCGTAGATGAGCAGTTCTTC.

The chain links TRBV7-2 to TRBJ2-5, with 14 positions matching TRBD2. This CDR3 region has 16 residues. Germline V CDR1 and CDR2: SGHTA, FQGNSA. The J segment lost 4 bases and the V segment lost 8 bases, leaving 9 bases of the junction unmatched. The CDR3 region has the DNA TGTGCCAGCCTCCAAGGGGGACTAGCGGGAGCAGAGACCCAGTACTTC. It codes for CASLQGGLAGAETQYF.

This clonotype has at least ten counts. J is TRBJ2-1 and V is TRBV7-2, with D possibly matching TRBD2 (7 bases). The V gene's germline CDR1 is SGHTA and CDR2 FQGNSA. V was trimmed by 7 bases and J by 7 bases, leaving 20 bases between them. The CDR3 is 15 residues long. The CDR3 region has the DNA TGTGCCAGCAATATCGGGCGGGGGCGAGGGAATGAGCAGTTCTTC. Translated: CASNIGRGRGNEQFF.

This clonotype was seen more than once but under ten times. The V call is TRBV12-3 or TRBV12-4, the J call TRBJ1-3, with a weak D call TRBD1 (5 bases). This CDR3 is built from 16 residues. Trimming took off 7 bases at V and 1 base at J, with 17 bases between the two ends. Here the CDR3 reads CASTLKGPYSGNTIYF. In nucleotides, the CDR3 is TGTGCCAGCACCTTGAAGGGGCCCTATTCTGGAAACACCATATATTTT.

V gene TRBV6-6 combines with J gene TRBJ2-2, with 9 nucleotides matching TRBD1. CDR3 length equals 17 residues. Germline assignment: CDR1 MNHNY and CDR2 SVGAGI (reference sequence). Unmatched junction bases numbered 8, after V lost 2 bases and J lost 4 bases. The CDR3 region is CASSYAGTGWATGELFF. CDR3 nucleotide sequence: TGTGCCAGCAGTTACGCGGGGACAGGGTGGGCCACCGGGGAGCTGTTTTTT.

The table lists this clonotype with many counts. V usage is TRBV19 and J usage is TRBJ2-7; possible D gene TRBD1, 5 bases. V lost 4 bases to trimming and J lost 5 bases, with 9 bases between them. Germline lookup yields CDR1 LNHDA and CDR2 SQIVND (reference sequence). The CDR3 contains 12 residues. CDR3 sequence (DNA): TGTGCCAGTAGTAATCAGGGCAACGAGCAGTACTTC. Translation: CASSNQGNEQYF.

This clonotype was counted a few times. The V and J genes are TRBV2 and TRBJ2-3; D ambiguous. This CDR3 comprises 12 residues. The germline gives CDR1 SNHLY, CDR2 FYNNEI. V shed 6 bases and J shed 4 bases, with 8 bases lying between them. The CDR3 sequence: CASRPVPDTQYF. The CDR3 DNA reads as TGTGCCAGCAGGCCCGTTCCAGATACGCAGTATTTT.

The chain employs TRBV7-2 and TRBJ1-1; 9 nucleotides align to TRBD1. With 5 bases clipped from V and 2 bases from J, the junction kept 12 bases outside the gene matches. CDR3 length: 17 amino acids. Germline V gives CDR1 SGHTA, CDR2 FQGNSA. CDR3 loop: CASSLEGQGPFNTEAFF. DNA for the CDR3: TGTGCCAGCAGCCTCGAGGGACAGGGCCCTTTTAACACTGAAGCTTTCTTT. Drawing the rest from reference TRBV7-2 and TRBJ1-1, the complete variable domain is GAGVSQSPSNKVTEKGKDVELRCDPISGHTALYWYRQSLGQGLEFLIYFQGNSAPDKSGLPSDRFSAERTGGSVSTLTIQRTQQEDSAVYLCASSLEGQGPFNTEAFFGQGTRLTVV.

The table lists this clonotype with many counts. The chain employs TRBV5-1 and TRBJ2-7; D is perhaps TRBD2 (5 bases). CDR3 length: 14 amino acids. Germline V CDR1 and CDR2: SGHRS, YFSETQ. Trimming removed 4 bases at V and 5 bases at J, with 16 bases between. The CDR3 spells CASSERDLTDEQYF. For the CDR3, the DNA is TGCGCCAGCAGCGAACGGGATCTTACAGACGAGCAGTACTTC.